This TCR beta chain was retrieved from a study of OX40 agonist ivuxolimab in advanced cancers. About the research overall: Six ivuxolimab dose levels, 0.01 to 10 mg/kg, were given intravenously every 2 weeks.

Data came from immunoSEQ multiplex PCR; TCRdb stores just in-frame clones and leaves some out. The sample carries tens of thousands of clones, approximately 85% recorded once. V lost 6 bases to trimming and J lost 5 bases; unmatched junction nucleotides: 6. CDR1 SGHRS and CDR2 YFSETQ come from the germline V gene. The length of the CDR3 is 15 residues. This receptor was taken from an adult with an advanced solid tumor such as melanoma, head and neck, liver or kidney cancer. This chain uses TRBV5-1 with TRBJ2-2; 11 bases line up with TRBD1. The sample consisted of CD4+ or CD8+ T cells sorted from blood, taken in a trial of the OX40 agonist ivuxolimab. The CDR3 sequence: CASTGQGAQTGELFF. CDR3 DNA: TGCGCCAGCACCGGACAGGGGGCGCAGACCGGGGAGCTGTTTTTT.